This T cell receptor beta chain appears in the sequencing data of a study of CD8 T cells in Susac syndrome. CD8+ and CD4+ T cells from blood underwent TCR beta sequencing, which was carried out in a high-throughput format. It was healthy donors who served as the controls, matched for age and sex. V was trimmed by 7 bases and J by 4 bases, leaving 13 bases between them. Germline assignment: CDR1 SEHNR and CDR2 FQNEAQ (reference sequence). The CDR3 covers 13 residues. With random hexamers, reverse transcription was performed on roughly 0.45 to 1 ug of RNA. Amplification of TCR beta CDR3 used immunoSEQ multiplex PCR across 54 Vbeta and 13 Jbeta. TCRdb processed the immunoSEQ multiplex PCR reads anew with MiXCR; each CDR3 protein has one entry. The profile shows 100,000 to 150,000 distinct CDR3 sequences, around 95% of them singletons.

The sequenced material came from CD4+ T cells from PBMCs. The chain has TRBV7-9 and TRBJ1-1; D gene uncertain. This clonotype was obtained from a human donor in good health. The chain's CDR3 is CASTLQEITEAFF. The CDR3 DNA reads as TGTGCCAGCACCCTCCAGGAGATCACTGAAGCTTTCTTT.